The 29 T cell receptor beta chains given below trace back to one sample, sequenced in a study of neoadjuvant anti-PD-1 for oral cavity cancer. Measured with immunoSEQ multiplex PCR; TCRdb has only the in-frame clones, and not every one. This sample yields 55,000 to 75,000 clones, of which 70% to 90% are seen a single time; 2.5% to 3% belongs to the top ten. Time point meaning: after neoadjuvant nivolumab, at surgical resection. The source material was PBMCs, sampled after nivolumab (anti-PD-1) treatment. The receptors stem from a person between 40 and 80 years old with oral cavity squamous cell carcinoma.

A single count supports this clone. The chain links TRBV4-2 to TRBJ2-3; no reliable D call. This CDR3 is built from 18 residues. V was clipped by 0 bases and J by 5 bases, with 21 bases between them. CDR1 is LGHNA, CDR2 YNFKEQ, per germline. The CDR3 bases are TGTGCCAGCAGCCAAGAAATTACTCTGGGCACCCGCGGAGATACGCAGTATTTT. This translates into CASSQEITLGTRGDTQYF.

The sample holds a few counts of this clone. The J gene is TRBJ2-1, the V gene TRBV20-1; the D is unclear. Germline V gives CDR1 DFQATT, CDR2 SNEGSKA (reference sequence). V lost 2 bases, J lost 7 bases, and 6 bases lay in between. The CDR3 is made up of 11 amino acids. The CDR3 DNA reads TGCAGTGCTAGATTTGGGAATGAGCAGTTCTTC. This sequence encodes CSARFGNEQFF.

The chain couples TRBV7-9 to TRBJ2-1; weak D call: TRBD2 (5 bases). Per germline, CDR1 SEHNR and CDR2 FQNEAQ (reference sequence). CDR3 length: 12 amino acids. V lost 1 base, J lost 10 bases, and 8 bases lay in between. Here the CDR3 reads CASSLEPGEQFF. CDR3 coding DNA: TGTGCCAGCAGCTTAGAGCCGGGAGAGCAGTTCTTC.

The chain combines TRBV27 with TRBJ1-6; the D is unclear. V shed 5 bases and J shed 3 bases, with 11 bases lying between them. Looked up from germline, CDR1 is MNHEY and CDR2 is SMNVEV (reference sequence). The CDR3 sequence is 15 residues long. CDR3 sequence (DNA): TGTGCCAGCAGTCGCCCCTCGGGCTATAATTCACCCCTCCACTTT. This gives the protein CASSRPSGYNSPLHF.

The chain couples TRBV30 to TRBJ1-1; D is undetermined. The V gene lost 4 bases and the J gene lost 4 bases, with 10 bases spanning the gap. The V gene's germline CDR1 is GTSNPN and CDR2 SVGIG (reference sequence). CDR3 length: 12 residues. The CDR3 sequence is CAWTPRGTEAFF. The CDR3, as DNA: TGTGCCTGGACCCCGCGGGGCACTGAAGCTTTCTTT.

This sequence joins TRBV27 and TRBJ2-3; 10 bases are a match to TRBD2. Germline lookup yields CDR1 MNHEY and CDR2 SMNVEV (reference sequence). The V segment lost 4 bases and the J segment 7 bases; nucleotides outside the gene matches: 5. The CDR3 totals 14 residues. CDR3 nucleotide sequence: TGTGCCAGCAGTTCCGGGACTAGCGCCCATACGCAGTATTTT. Translating gives CASSSGTSAHTQYF.

V is TRBV7-8 and J is TRBJ1-1; no clear D. Trimming cost V 4 bases and J 2 bases, with 11 bases left between them. This CDR3 region has 14 residues. Germline loops: CDR1 SGHVS, CDR2 FQNEAQ. CDR3 DNA sequence: TGTGCCAGCAGCTCCCCTCTAGCTAACACTGAAGCTTTCTTT. As protein: CASSSPLANTEAFF.

The genes are TRBV5-6 and TRBJ2-1; TRBD1 aligns across 8 bases. J was trimmed by 0 bases and V by 6 bases; bases with no gene match: 8. This CDR3 is built from 16 residues. CDR1 and CDR2 (germline): SGHDT, YYEEEE. The CDR3 nucleotides are TGTGCCAGCACCCGACAGGGGACCTTCTCCTACAATGAGCAGTTCTTC. The encoded protein is CASTRQGTFSYNEQFF.

The CDR3 nucleotides read TGTGCCAGCAGCCAGGGGCGGGGACTCAATCAGCCCCAGCATTTT. Translation: CASSQGRGLNQPQHF. The V and J genes are TRBV14 and TRBJ1-5, with TRBD1 as a possible D gene (5 bases). CDR3 length equals 15 residues. Looked up from germline, CDR1 is SGHDN and CDR2 is FVKESK. V gave up 3 bases and J gave up 3 bases, with 12 bases separating them.

The chain recombines TRBV28 with TRBJ2-3; the D is unclear. The germline V gene has CDR1 MDHEN and CDR2 SYDVKM. V lost 2 bases and J lost 2, with 17 bases in between. The CDR3 spans 17 residues. This chain's CDR3 is CASSLASFWQNTDTQYF. CDR3 bases: TGTGCCAGCAGTTTAGCGTCGTTTTGGCAGAACACAGATACGCAGTATTTT.

This CDR3 reads CASRDGGGEQFF. The CDR3 DNA is TGTGCCAGCAGGGACGGGGGGGGTGAGCAGTTCTTC. V gene TRBV6-5 combines with J gene TRBJ2-1; 8 bases line up with TRBD2. V trimming: 6 bases; J trimming: 9 bases; junction bases outside the gene matches: 4. In germline, CDR1 is MNHEY, CDR2 SVGAGI. The CDR3 sequence is 12 residues long.

The J gene is TRBJ2-1, the V gene TRBV29-1, with D maybe TRBD2 (5 bases). The CDR3 length is 14 residues. Germline CDR1 is SQVTM and CDR2 is ANQGSEA. V dropped 5 bases and J dropped 3 bases, with 14 bases sitting between them. Here the CDR3 reads CSVTGISIYNEQFF. The CDR3 DNA is TGCAGCGTTACCGGGATCTCTATCTACAATGAGCAGTTCTTC.

The chain links TRBV5-1 to TRBJ2-2; D is unresolved. Trimming took 3 bases from V and 4 from J, leaving 10 bases between them. The germline gives CDR1 SGHRS, CDR2 YFSETQ. The CDR3 spans 14 residues. CDR3 in amino acids: CASSSSTSTGELFF. As DNA, the CDR3 is TGCGCCAGCAGCTCTTCGACCAGCACCGGGGAGCTGTTTTTT.

The CDR3 DNA follows: TGTGCCAGCAGTCTAGCTTGGGGGGGCCATCACAATGAGCAGTTCTTC. Translation: CASSLAWGGHHNEQFF. The J gene is TRBJ2-1, the V gene TRBV28; D is possibly TRBD2 (7 bases). The CDR3 sequence is 16 residues long. V was pared by 5 bases and J by 5 bases, with 19 bases between. Germline V gene data show CDR1 as MDHEN and CDR2 as SYDVKM.

V is TRBV6-1 and J is TRBJ1-5, with D possibly matching TRBD1 (5 bases). The germline V and J ends were trimmed by 6 bases and 5 bases, with 17 bases remaining between them. Germline CDR1 is MNHNS and CDR2 is SASEGT. This CDR3 comprises 15 residues. The CDR3, as DNA: TGTGCCAGCAGGGGGTACAAGGGACGCTATCAGCCCCAGCATTTT. Translating it yields CASRGYKGRYQPQHF.

The chain uses TRBV5-1 and TRBJ2-3; D is unclear. Germline-derived CDR1 and CDR2 are SGHRS and YFSETQ. V lost 1 base and J 4 bases, leaving 7 bases between the germline ends. The CDR3 contains 13 residues. The CDR3 here is CASSLYGSDTQYF. The CDR3 DNA reads as TGCGCCAGCAGCTTGTACGGTTCAGATACGCAGTATTTT.

This clone has more than one count but fewer than ten. The rearrangement links TRBV4-1 to TRBJ2-4; 7 nucleotides agree with TRBD1. Germline values: CDR1 MGHRA, CDR2 YSYEKL. The CDR3 consists of 15 residues. With V trimmed by 1 base and J by 8 bases, 8 bases remained unmatched. The DNA of the CDR3 is TGCGCCAGCAGCCAAGTCGGGCGAGACAGGGACATTCAGTACTTC. Its translation: CASSQVGRDRDIQYF.

The rearrangement uses TRBV11-3 and TRBJ2-5; the D is unclear. From germline, CDR1 is SGHNT and CDR2 YENEEA. The CDR3 length is 12 residues. Trimming shortened V by 5 bases and J by 2 bases, and 6 bases separated the two germline ends. The CDR3 nucleotides are TGTGCCAGCAGCGAGAATCAAGAGACCCAGTACTTC. This gives the protein CASSENQETQYF.

The chain has TRBV15 and TRBJ2-7, with a possible D match to TRBD1 (6 bases). The CDR3 totals 15 residues. Germline CDR1 reads LNHNV; CDR2 reads YYDKDF (reference sequence). V was pared by 0 bases and J by 2 bases, with 11 bases between. The DNA for the CDR3 is TGTGCCACCAGCAGAGACTTGACAGGAACCTACGAGCAGTACTTC. Translation: CATSRDLTGTYEQYF.

The chain has TRBV4-1 and TRBJ2-7; 7 bases map to TRBD2. The germline CDR1 and CDR2 sequences are MGHRA and YSYEKL. V shed 4 bases, J shed 5 bases, and the junction held 14 bases outside the gene matches. There are 16 residues in the CDR3. The CDR3 nucleotides are TGCGCCAGCAGCCGCGTAGGACTAGGTAAATGGGACGAGCAGTACTTC. Translated, it gives CASSRVGLGKWDEQYF.

V gene TRBV27 combines with J gene TRBJ2-2, with D hard to call. The germline V gene has CDR1 MNHEY and CDR2 SMNVEV (reference sequence). This CDR3 contains 11 residues. V was shortened by 3 bases and J by 7 bases, with 3 bases between the two germline ends. CDR3 residues: CASSFSGELFF. CDR3 DNA: TGTGCCAGCAGTTTCAGCGGGGAGCTGTTTTTT.

The chain links TRBV7-6 to TRBJ2-7; D is uncertain. The V and J ends lost 1 base and 2 bases respectively, with 3 bases between them. CDR3 length: 12 residues. Germline CDR1 and CDR2: SGHVS and FNYEAQ. Written as DNA, the CDR3 is TGTGCCAGCAGCTTAGAGGCCTACGAGCAGTACTTC. The encoded protein is CASSLEAYEQYF.

V gene TRBV19 combines with J gene TRBJ2-5; unclear D gene. V dropped 1 base and J dropped 1 base, with 10 bases sitting between them. This CDR3 comprises 15 residues. The V gene's germline CDR1 is LNHDA and CDR2 SQIVND (reference sequence). The CDR3 here is CASSIVPVAQETQYF. The CDR3 DNA follows: TGTGCCAGTAGTATAGTTCCGGTGGCCCAAGAGACCCAGTACTTC.

The chain couples TRBV21-1 to TRBJ2-5; TRBD2 is the table's D call and was not checked against the DNA. TRBV21-1 is described as a pseudogene. The CDR3 contains 16 residues. The CDR3 nucleotides read TGTGCCAGCAGCAAAGAGGTCCATTCGGGGGGGAAGACCCAGTACTTC. Protein: CASSKEVHSGGKTQYF.

The chain uses TRBV5-1 and TRBJ2-7; 8 bases are shared with TRBD2. This CDR3 region has 15 residues. The V segment lost 5 bases and the J segment 4 bases; nucleotides outside the gene matches: 11. Germline V lookup: CDR1 SGHRS, CDR2 YFSETQ. The CDR3 region has the DNA TGCGCCAGCAGACCCGACGTTGCGGGAGGTTACGAGCAGTACTTC. It translates to CASRPDVAGGYEQYF.

The CDR3 here is CASSQRQGASDEQYF. In nucleotides, the CDR3 is TGCGCCAGCAGCCAGCGACAGGGGGCAAGCGACGAGCAGTACTTC. This chain uses TRBV4-1 with TRBJ2-7; 10 bases fit TRBD1. The germline gives CDR1 MGHRA, CDR2 YSYEKL. The CDR3 totals 15 residues. With 3 bases clipped from V and 5 bases from J, the junction kept 7 bases outside the gene matches.

The V and J genes are TRBV29-1 and TRBJ1-1; D is unresolved. The length of the CDR3 is 11 residues. V was clipped by 1 base and J by 8 bases, with 8 bases between them. Germline V gene sequence: CDR1 SQVTM, CDR2 ANQGSEA. CDR3: CSVEVTVEAFF. In DNA, the CDR3 is TGCAGCGTTGAAGTTACGGTGGAAGCTTTCTTT.

This clone has a single count. The chain recombines TRBV5-4 with TRBJ2-7, with D perhaps matching TRBD2 (7 bases). CDR1 and CDR2 (germline): SGHNT, YYREEE (reference sequence). V was shortened by 4 bases and J by 5 bases, with 19 bases between the two germline ends. This CDR3 is built from 15 residues. CDR3 in DNA: TGTGCCAGCAGCCCAAGGGGGGGGCTGGGGAACGAGCAGTACTTC. As protein: CASSPRGGLGNEQYF.

This clone was seen once. V gene TRBV5-1 combines with J gene TRBJ2-6; the D is unclear. The CDR3 runs to 19 residues. V shed 5 bases and J shed 0 bases, with 21 bases lying between them. The germline CDR1 and CDR2 sequences are SGHRS and YFSETQ. The CDR3 region is CASRGRTPYIASGANVLTF. The CDR3 DNA reads TGCGCCAGCAGGGGCAGGACCCCATACATTGCCTCTGGGGCCAACGTCCTGACTTTC.